What follows are 20 T cell receptor beta chains derived from one specimen sequenced in a study of CD8 T cells in ankylosing spondylitis. From the 5' RACE reads, TCRdb called clonotypes with MiXCR, one entry per CDR3 protein. This sample has approximately 46,000 distinct CDR3 sequences, with 11% found just once. The sequenced sample was blood, either unsorted or a sorted T cell fraction (not recorded which). The receptors come from a male donor with ankylosing spondylitis or in good health (not recorded which).

This clonotype was observed many times. V usage is TRBV20-1 and J usage is TRBJ2-3; 10 nucleotides match TRBD1. V dropped 4 bases and J dropped 4; count of bases not matched to a gene: 17. CDR3 length: 18 residues. Germline loops: CDR1 DFQATT, CDR2 SNEGSKA (reference sequence). The CDR3 spells CSATGQGKFSLGSDTQYF. Here the CDR3 DNA reads TGCAGTGCTACGGGACAGGGGAAATTTTCACTTGGCTCAGATACGCAGTATTTT.

This clonotype was observed many times. V is TRBV20-1 and J is TRBJ1-5, with D possibly being TRBD1 (5 bases). CDR3 length equals 12 residues. CDR1 is DFQATT, CDR2 SNEGSKA, per germline (reference sequence). Between the trimmed V and J ends, which lost 6 bases and 6 bases, there was a span of 12 bases. The CDR3 loop is CSAGDYSQPQHF. The CDR3 DNA sequence: TGCAGTGCCGGGGACTATTCTCAGCCCCAGCATTTT.

Many counts were recorded for this clonotype. The V gene is TRBV20-1, the J gene TRBJ1-4, with TRBD1 matching over 7 bases. This CDR3 has 17 amino acids. J gave up 3 bases and V 5 bases, and 15 bases lay outside the gene matches. Germline V gives CDR1 DFQATT, CDR2 SNEGSKA (reference sequence). The CDR3 sequence: CSAPGTEVVVPNEKLFF. Written as DNA, the CDR3 is TGCAGTGCTCCCGGGACAGAGGTCGTGGTTCCTAATGAAAAACTGTTTTTT.

This clonotype was picked up many times. The chain links TRBV5-6 to TRBJ1-1; tentative D call: TRBD1 (5 bases). The V gene's germline CDR1 is SGHDT and CDR2 YYEEEE. The CDR3 spans 14 residues. V was shortened by 3 bases and J by 1 base, with 10 bases between the two germline ends. CDR3 nucleotide sequence: TGTGCCAGCAGCTGGGGACTTACGAACACTGAAGCTTTCTTT. This codes for CASSWGLTNTEAFF.

This clonotype was found a few times. The V and J genes are TRBV20-1 and TRBJ2-7; TRBD2 might be the D (5 bases). Germline V gene lookup returns CDR1 DFQATT and CDR2 SNEGSKA (reference sequence). V was shortened by 5 bases and J by 1 base, with 27 bases between the two germline ends. The CDR3 totals 18 residues. DNA of the CDR3: TGCAGTGCTCAACCCAGGCCCGGACGGCGACTACGGTCCTACGAGCAGTACTTC. This encodes CSAQPRPGRRLRSYEQYF.

This clonotype was observed at least ten times. This rearrangement joins TRBV12-3 or TRBV12-4 to TRBJ1-1, with a weak D call TRBD1 (5 bases). V was clipped by 7 bases and J by 2 bases, with 14 bases between them. The CDR3 is 14 residues long. CDR3 residues: CASNPQGTNTEAFF. The CDR3 bases are TGTGCCAGCAATCCCCAGGGAACCAACACTGAAGCTTTCTTT.

This clonotype was seen at least ten times. This sequence joins TRBV20-1 and TRBJ1-4, with a possible D match to TRBD1 (5 bases). The CDR3 covers 16 residues. Between the trimmed V and J ends, which lost 5 bases and 5 bases, there was a span of 21 bases. Germline V gene sequence: CDR1 DFQATT, CDR2 SNEGSKA (reference sequence). The CDR3 DNA reads TGCAGTGCTCCCCGGGACGGACTGGTCCCAAATGAAAAACTGTTTTTT. It yields the protein CSAPRDGLVPNEKLFF.

This clonotype was seen repeatedly, ten times or more. This sequence joins TRBV7-2 and TRBJ1-1, with 8 bases identical to TRBD1. The CDR3 consists of 15 residues. The V segment lost 3 bases and the J segment 3 bases; nucleotides outside the gene matches: 6. The germline V gene has CDR1 SGHTA and CDR2 FQGNSA. The CDR3 DNA reads as TGTGCCAGCAGCTTTACCACAGGGGGGGACACTGAAGCTTTCTTT. Its protein is CASSFTTGGDTEAFF.

In this sample, this clonotype turned up a few times. As DNA, the CDR3 is TGTGCCAGCAGTTTTGGACGGTTCCTGGGGACCCAGTACTTC. Amino acid sequence: CASSFGRFLGTQYF. V and J are TRBV28 and TRBJ2-5; D is unresolved. The germline gives CDR1 MDHEN, CDR2 SYDVKM. CDR3 size: 14 residues. With 3 bases removed from V and 7 bases from J, the gap between germline ends came to 15 bases.

This clonotype was detected only a few times. V is TRBV5-5 and J is TRBJ1-6; 10 bases line up with TRBD1. The CDR3 totals 17 residues. The germline CDR1 and CDR2 sequences are SGHKS and YYEKEE (reference sequence). V lost 0 bases to trimming and J lost 3 bases; unmatched junction nucleotides: 3. The CDR3 region is CASSLGTGGNYNSPLHF. DNA of the CDR3: TGTGCCAGCAGCTTGGGGACAGGGGGGAACTATAATTCACCCCTCCACTTT.

In its sample, this clonotype was seen many times. This chain links TRBV5-1 with TRBJ1-2, with 10 bases lining up with TRBD1. Germline V CDR1 and CDR2: SGHRS, YFSETQ. The CDR3 loop spans 17 amino acids. J was trimmed by 1 base and V by 4 bases; bases with no gene match: 10. Here the CDR3 reads CASSRLPGTGDNYGYTF. CDR3 DNA: TGCGCCAGCAGCCGACTACCCGGGACAGGGGATAACTATGGCTACACCTTC.

This clonotype was detected many times. The rearrangement uses TRBV5-1 and TRBJ1-2, with unresolved D. The CDR3 extends over 12 amino acids. The V and J ends lost 0 bases and 6 bases respectively, with 6 bases between them. The germline CDR1 and CDR2 sequences are SGHRS and YFSETQ. CDR3 sequence (DNA): TGCGCCAGCAGCTTGGGAAGGGATGGCTACACCTTC. It yields the protein CASSLGRDGYTF.

This clonotype was picked up many times. The rearrangement links TRBV7-8 to TRBJ2-3; D possibly corresponds to TRBD2 (5 bases). The CDR3 has 16 amino acids. With 5 bases removed from V and 5 bases from J, the gap between germline ends came to 20 bases. Per the germline V gene, CDR1 is SGHVS and CDR2 is FQNEAQ. The CDR3 region has the DNA TGTGCCAGCAGCCCGAAGAGGGTAGGGTATAGAGATACGCAGTATTTT. Translating gives CASSPKRVGYRDTQYF.

This clonotype was seen a handful of times. Given a much more abundant clone one base away, this may be a read error. V is TRBV7-8 and J is TRBJ2-7; D is ambiguous. The CDR3 is 15 amino acids. Looked up from germline, CDR1 is SGHVS and CDR2 is FQNEAQ. With 1 base removed from V and 5 bases from J, the gap between germline ends came to 15 bases. In DNA form, the CDR3 reads TGTGCCAGCAGCTTAGTCAGTCCCCCTTGGGACGAGCAGTACTTC. As protein: CASSLVSPPWDEQYF.

This clonotype was seen many times. The CDR3 sequence is CSVDPRGQGYTF. In DNA form, the CDR3 reads TGCAGCGTGGATCCCAGGGGGCAGGGCTACACCTTC. The rearrangement uses TRBV29-1 and TRBJ1-2, with 8 bases aligning to TRBD1. Losses at the gene ends were 6 bases for V and 8 bases for J; bases not matched to a gene: 8. Germline CDR1 is SQVTM and CDR2 is ANQGSEA. The CDR3 runs to 12 residues.

This clonotype was seen repeatedly, ten times or more. This rearrangement joins TRBV4-1 to TRBJ2-7, with a weak D call TRBD1 (6 bases). Germline loops: CDR1 MGHRA, CDR2 YSYEKL. The CDR3 is made up of 15 amino acids. V was clipped by 0 bases and J by 3 bases, with 12 bases between them. The CDR3 sequence is CASSQDRNRDYEQYF. Written as DNA, the CDR3 is TGCGCCAGCAGCCAAGATCGGAACAGGGACTACGAGCAGTACTTC.

This clonotype was detected a few times. The V and J genes are TRBV5-1 and TRBJ2-5, with 8 bases identical to TRBD1. J was trimmed by 4 bases and V by 3 bases; bases with no gene match: 8. CDR1 and CDR2 (germline): SGHRS, YFSETQ. The CDR3 consists of 15 residues. CDR3 residues: CASSSLQGTGETQYF. CDR3 bases: TGCGCCAGCAGCTCGTTACAAGGGACAGGAGAGACCCAGTACTTC.

The V gene is TRBV28, the J gene TRBJ2-2, with D possibly matching TRBD1 (6 bases). CDR3 size: 16 residues. V was pared by 5 bases and J by 4 bases, with 17 bases between. Germline values: CDR1 MDHEN, CDR2 SYDVKM. This chain's CDR3 is CASSPLDSFSTGELFF. The CDR3 bases are TGTGCCAGCAGTCCCCTGGACAGCTTCAGCACCGGGGAGCTGTTTTTT.

This clonotype was seen ten or more times. This chain connects TRBV13 to TRBJ2-7, with D hard to call. Germline values: CDR1 PRHDT, CDR2 FYEKMQ (reference sequence). Between the trimmed V and J ends, which lost 5 bases and 1 base, there was a span of 15 bases. The CDR3 covers 15 residues. As DNA, the CDR3 is TGTGCCAGCAGCGCCACCTTAAGCCAATCCTACGAGCAGTACTTC. It yields the protein CASSATLSQSYEQYF.

This clonotype was seen ten or more times. The V call is TRBV3-1, the J call TRBJ2-3; tentative D call: TRBD1 (6 bases). The CDR3 has 15 residues. Trimming stripped 0 bases from V and 1 base from J, with 8 bases between. The germline V gene encodes CDR1 LGHDT and CDR2 YNNKEL (reference sequence). CDR3 coding DNA: TGTGCCAGCAGCCAAGATCCAGGGGGCACAGATACGCAGTATTTT. Its translation: CASSQDPGGTDTQYF.